Listed here are 8 T cell receptor beta chains from one sample, sequenced in a study of T cell changes during pregnancy in multiple sclerosis. The data were produced by immunoSEQ multiplex PCR, yet TCRdb's version contains in-frame clones alone and is incomplete. The data contain approximately 69,000 clones, 85% to 95% of them singletons. The source material was peripheral blood, sampled in the second trimester of pregnancy. All receptors derive from a female donor in good health, enrolled as a control in a pregnancy study.

The V gene is TRBV9, the J gene TRBJ2-1; 7 positions agree with TRBD1. With V trimmed by 0 bases and J by 2 bases, 5 bases remained unmatched. The length of the CDR3 is 16 residues. CDR1 and CDR2 from the germline V gene are SGDLS and YYNGEE. The CDR3 loop is CASSVDPGGAYNEQFF. The CDR3 bases are TGTGCCAGCAGCGTAGATCCAGGGGGAGCCTACAATGAGCAGTTCTTC.

The chain recombines TRBV18 with TRBJ1-3; 9 bases fit TRBD1. V gave up 7 bases and J gave up 4 bases; unmatched junction bases: 5. This CDR3 spans 14 amino acids. Germline loops: CDR1 KGHSH, CDR2 LQKENI. CDR3 loop: CASCGQGQGNTIYF. DNA for the CDR3: TGTGCCAGCTGCGGACAGGGGCAAGGAAACACCATATATTTT.

The J gene is TRBJ2-4, the V gene TRBV4-3; 10 bases match TRBD1. Trimming cost V 6 bases and J 1 base; bases outside gene matches: 3. The CDR3 has 15 residues. From germline, CDR1 is LGHNA and CDR2 YSLEER. The DNA of the CDR3 is TGCGCCAGCAGTCAGGGACAGGGGGCCAAAAACATTCAGTACTTC. Residues: CASSQGQGAKNIQYF.

This clone was observed once. The chain is built from TRBV5-4 and TRBJ1-2; 7 nucleotides line up with TRBD1. Germline V lookup: CDR1 SGHNT, CDR2 YYREEE (reference sequence). V shed 10 bases and J 8 bases; nucleotides not matched to a gene: 17. The length of the CDR3 is 14 residues. The CDR3 DNA is TGTGCCGGACAGGACGTCCCAGGTGTGAGCGGCTACACCTTC. Its translation: CAGQDVPGVSGYTF. Variable domain in full (rest from reference TRBV5-4 and TRBJ1-2): ETGVTQSPTHLIKTRGQQVTLRCSSQSGHNTVSWYQQALGQGPQFIFQYYREEENGRGNFPPRFSGLQFPNYSSELNVNALELDDSALYLCAGQDVPGVSGYTFGSGTRLTVV.

The chain couples TRBV7-2 to TRBJ2-3; 9 nucleotides line up with TRBD1. Germline V gene sequence: CDR1 SGHTA, CDR2 FQGNSA. This CDR3 comprises 15 residues. With 2 bases clipped from V and 5 bases from J, the junction kept 5 bases outside the gene matches. The CDR3 DNA is TGTGCCAGCAGCTTACAGGACAGGGGAAGAGATACGCAGTATTTT. Residues: CASSLQDRGRDTQYF.

The J gene is TRBJ2-1, the V gene TRBV7-3; 11 positions match TRBD2. CDR1 SGHTA and CDR2 FQGTGA come from the germline V gene. The ends lost 5 bases at V and 4 bases at J; junction bases unmatched: 10. CDR3 length: 17 residues. Here the CDR3 DNA reads TGTGCCAGCAGCCCGTCTAGCGGGGGGTACCGTTACAATGAGCAGTTCTTC. It is translated as CASSPSSGGYRYNEQFF.

The chain links TRBV7-3 to TRBJ2-3; 9 bases line up with TRBD1. There are 16 residues in the CDR3. Germline CDR1 reads SGHTA; CDR2 reads FQGTGA. Trimming took 4 bases from V and 2 from J; bases not matched to a gene: 7. CDR3 in amino acids: CASSSGTGITTDTQYF. The CDR3 DNA is TGTGCCAGCAGCTCTGGGACAGGGATAACCACAGATACGCAGTATTTT.

The genes are TRBV7-9 and TRBJ1-1, with D perhaps TRBD1 (5 bases). CDR3 length: 13 residues. Germline-derived CDR1 and CDR2 are SEHNR and FQNEAQ (reference sequence). The germline V and J ends were trimmed by 1 base and 8 bases, with 11 bases remaining between them. CDR3 DNA: TGTGCCAGCAGCTTAGGGAACGGGGGGGAAGCTTTCTTT. It codes for CASSLGNGGEAFF.